Included here is one T cell receptor (beta chain) sequence, with context. This entry comes from a study of blood T cell repertoires in COVID-19. About the study: The origin of the acute and convalescent COVID-19 samples was the United States, Italy and Spain. Sources were T cells, B-cell-depleted T cells, or PBMCs; the material itself was cDNA or gDNA.

Data came from immunoSEQ multiplex PCR; TCRdb stores just in-frame clones and leaves some out. The sample includes about 240,000 clones, roughly 80% of them seen just once. The source of this sequence is a woman between 18 and 29 years old with acute or convalescent COVID-19. Sequencing was done on a sample of peripheral blood.

CDR3 DNA: TGTGCCAGTAGAACTAACAGGGGGACTAACTATGGCTACACCTTC. It specifies CASRTNRGTNYGYTF. The chain has TRBV19 and TRBJ1-2, with TRBD1 matching 8 bases. The CDR3 spans 15 residues. CDR1 and CDR2 from the germline V gene are LNHDA and SQIVND (reference sequence). After removal of 6 bases from V and 0 bases from J, the junction contained 6 bases not matched to a gene. The variable domain in full, completed from reference TRBV19 and TRBJ1-2, reads DGGITQSPKYLFRKEGQNVTLSCEQNLNHDAMYWYRQDPGQGLRLIYYSQIVNDFQKGDIAEGYSVSREKKESFPLTVTSAQKNPTAFYLCASRTNRGTNYGYTFGSGTRLTVV.